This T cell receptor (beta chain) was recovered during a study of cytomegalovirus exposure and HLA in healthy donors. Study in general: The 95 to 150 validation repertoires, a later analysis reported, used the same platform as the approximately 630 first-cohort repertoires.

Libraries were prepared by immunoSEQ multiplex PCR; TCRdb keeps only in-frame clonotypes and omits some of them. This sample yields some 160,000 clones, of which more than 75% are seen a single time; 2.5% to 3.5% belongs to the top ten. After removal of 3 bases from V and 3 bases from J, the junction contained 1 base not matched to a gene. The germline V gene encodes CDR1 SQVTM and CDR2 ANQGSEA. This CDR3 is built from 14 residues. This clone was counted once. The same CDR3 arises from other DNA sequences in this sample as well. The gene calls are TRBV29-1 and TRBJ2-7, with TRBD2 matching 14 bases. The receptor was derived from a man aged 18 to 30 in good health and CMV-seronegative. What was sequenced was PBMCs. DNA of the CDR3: TGCAGCGTTGAGGGACTAGCGGGAGACTACGAGCAGTACTTC. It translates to CSVEGLAGDYEQYF.